Shown below are 5 T cell receptor beta chains from a single sample sequenced in a study of glioma-infiltrating T cells after dendritic cell vaccination. Sequencing was performed with immunoSEQ multiplex PCR; in TCRdb, only in-frame clones are kept and a portion is missing. This table has around 100,000 clones, 81% appearing once. Sequenced here: blood, sampled before dendritic cell vaccination. These receptor sequences come from a human donor with glioblastoma.

This chain uses TRBV4-2 with TRBJ1-3; D gene uncertain. Germline V gene data show CDR1 as LGHNA and CDR2 as YNFKEQ. The CDR3 runs 16 residues. Trimming shortened V by 0 bases and J by 2 bases, and 11 bases separated the two germline ends. CDR3 coding DNA: TGTGCCAGCAGCCAAGAGCGGATGACGACTGGAAACACCATATATTTT. This sequence encodes CASSQERMTTGNTIYF.

The CDR3 DNA sequence: TGTGCCAGCAGCTCGGGACAGGGGGGCACAGATACGCAGTATTTT. Protein: CASSSGQGGTDTQYF. The genes are TRBV7-9 and TRBJ2-3; 11 nucleotides line up with TRBD1. The V and J ends lost 4 bases and 1 base, in that order; junction bases with no gene match: 1. Germline-derived CDR1 and CDR2 are SEHNR and FQNEAQ (reference sequence). The CDR3 runs 15 residues.

The chain couples TRBV10-2 to TRBJ1-5; tentatively, D is TRBD1 (6 bases). The CDR3 totals 13 residues. Trimming took 6 bases from V and 5 from J, leaving 11 bases between them. CDR1 is WSHSY, CDR2 SAAADI, per germline. The CDR3 loop is CASSTGNDQPQHF. In DNA, the CDR3 is TGCGCCAGCAGCACAGGGAACGATCAGCCCCAGCATTTT.

The chain carries TRBV10-3 and TRBJ1-1; the D gene is possibly TRBD1 (6 bases). V was clipped by 11 bases and J by 7 bases, with 14 bases between them. This CDR3 comprises 11 residues. Germline-derived CDR1 and CDR2 are ENHRY and SYGVKD. CDR3 nucleotides: TGTGCCGCTACGACAGGCTATGAAGCTTTCTTT. Amino acid sequence: CAATTGYEAFF.

The chain joins TRBV10-3 to TRBJ2-1; possible D gene TRBD1, 7 bases. V was trimmed by 2 bases and J by 2 bases, leaving 10 bases between them. There are 15 residues in the CDR3. Germline V gene lookup returns CDR1 ENHRY and CDR2 SYGVKD. The CDR3 nucleotides are TGTGCCATCAGTGAGCGCAGGGGGGCCTACAATGAGCAGTTCTTC. It is translated as CAISERRGAYNEQFF.